Described below is a single T cell receptor (beta chain) sequence and its context. The data stem from a study of shared clonotypes between healthy human individuals. Germline assignment: CDR1 MDHEN and CDR2 SYDVKM. The CDR3 runs to 15 residues. V lost 5 bases to trimming and J lost 3 bases; unmatched junction nucleotides: 8. Original processing methods: Junction-only immunoSEQ data arrived without quality scores, meaning filtering differed. Produced via immunoSEQ multiplex PCR; TCRdb's table is partial and in-frame only. For V, J and clone size, that table is used; D and trimming come from the DNA. The sample gives approximately 2.5 million clones, under 95% of which show up once; roughly 0.39% is in the top ten.

The TCR sequence derives from a man between 18 and 29 years old in good health. Some clones in this sample may be carry-over from other donors' samples. The V call is TRBV28, the J call TRBJ2-3; 7 positions match TRBD1. The sample consisted of naive CD4+ T cells from PBMCs. The subset is: CD45RA+ positively selected. The CDR3 here is CASSTDREPTDTQYF. CDR3 bases: TGTGCCAGCAGTACCGACAGGGAACCTACAGATACGCAGTATTTT. Full variable domain (remainder filled in from reference TRBV28 and TRBJ2-3): DVKVTQSSRYLVKRTGEKVFLECVQDMDHENMFWYRQDPGLGLRLIYFSYDVKMKEKGDIPEGYSVSREKKERFSLILESASTNQTSMYLCASSTDREPTDTQYFGPGTRLTVL.